The 30 T cell receptor beta chains in this list originate from one sample, sequenced in a study of identical twins. TCRdb re-analysed the 5' RACE reads in MiXCR, keeping a single row per CDR3 protein. The sample records 1.5 million to 2 million distinct CDR3 sequences, around a third being singletons. The sample comprised cord blood. The receptors derive from a newborn girl in good health.

V and J are TRBV24-1 and TRBJ1-1, with a possible D match to TRBD1 (6 bases). The CDR3 consists of 16 residues. Trimming cost V 6 bases and J 0 bases, with 16 bases left between them. In germline, CDR1 is KGHDR, CDR2 SFDVKD. The CDR3 protein is CATSSGLTGLNTEAFF. DNA of the CDR3: TGTGCCACCAGTTCGGGACTGACAGGTCTGAACACTGAAGCTTTCTTT.

This clonotype has only a few counts. The V and J genes are TRBV7-8 and TRBJ1-5; D gene ambiguous. CDR1 and CDR2 from the germline V gene are SGHVS and FQNEAQ. Trimming removed 5 bases from V and 2 bases from J, with 16 bases in between. CDR3 length: 16 amino acids. The CDR3 loop is CASSPSWLNGNQPQHF. The CDR3 coding sequence is TGTGCCAGCAGCCCAAGTTGGTTGAATGGCAATCAGCCCCAGCATTTT.

This clonotype was picked up one time. The J gene is TRBJ2-1, the V gene TRBV27, with 10 bases fitting TRBD2. The CDR3 has 20 residues. Trimming took 1 base from V and 10 from J; bases not matched to a gene: 22. The germline V gene encodes CDR1 MNHEY and CDR2 SMNVEV (reference sequence). The DNA of the CDR3 is TGTGCCAGCAGTTTATATAGTGCGAGGAGCGGGGGGGCCTGGAATCTAGAGCAGTTCTTC. Translating it yields CASSLYSARSGGAWNLEQFF.

The chain recombines TRBV29-1 with TRBJ2-7; D gene unclear. V lost 5 bases to trimming and J lost 3 bases, with 8 bases between them. Germline V CDR1 and CDR2: SQVTM, ANQGSEA. The CDR3 consists of 11 residues. CDR3 coding DNA: TGCAGCGTTCTTAGGGACTACGAGCAGTACTTC. The encoded protein is CSVLRDYEQYF.

The rearrangement joins TRBV29-1 to TRBJ2-1; 9 nucleotides line up with TRBD1. V was clipped by 3 bases and J by 5 bases; unmatched bases: 5. Germline V gene data show CDR1 as SQVTM and CDR2 as ANQGSEA. The CDR3 spans 14 residues. The CDR3 bases are TGCAGCGTTGACTGGACAGGGGCCGACAATGAGCAGTTCTTC. It specifies CSVDWTGADNEQFF.

This clonotype was picked up a small number of times. This chain uses TRBV28 with TRBJ2-1; 8 bases fit TRBD1. The V gene end was trimmed by 3 bases and the J gene end by 5 bases; junction bases not matched to a gene: 9. CDR3 length: 16 residues. Germline V gene data show CDR1 as MDHEN and CDR2 as SYDVKM. CDR3: CASSFAGTGGHNEQFF. The CDR3 nucleotides are TGTGCCAGCAGTTTCGCCGGGACAGGAGGACACAATGAGCAGTTCTTC.

The chain couples TRBV24-1 to TRBJ1-2; D is perhaps TRBD1 (5 bases). V lost 4 bases and J 8 bases, leaving 13 bases between the germline ends. This CDR3 is built from 13 residues. Germline CDR1 reads KGHDR; CDR2 reads SFDVKD. The CDR3 nucleotides are TGTGCCACCAGTGACCAATTCGGGGACGGCTACACCTTC. Translating it yields CATSDQFGDGYTF.

V usage is TRBV2 and J usage is TRBJ2-4, with D tentatively TRBD1 (5 bases). Matching the DNA end better, TRBJ2-5 makes the J call doubtful. The CDR3 extends over 15 amino acids. The germline V gene has CDR1 SNHLY and CDR2 FYNNEI. The CDR3 here is CASSDRGHRKVTQYF. For the CDR3, the DNA is TGTGCCAGCAGTGATCGCGGACACAGGAAGGTGACCCAGTACTTC.

V and J are TRBV4-2 and TRBJ1-5; 8 bases match TRBD1. Germline CDR1 reads LGHNA; CDR2 reads YNFKEQ. This CDR3 region has 14 residues. Trimming removed 5 bases from V and 6 bases from J; junction bases left unmatched: 6. The CDR3 spells CASSTTGEGQPQHF. In DNA form, the CDR3 reads TGTGCCAGCAGCACGACAGGGGAGGGTCAGCCCCAGCATTTT.

This clonotype has a handful of counts. This chain links TRBV7-8 with TRBJ1-4, with TRBD1 as a possible D gene (5 bases). CDR3 size: 16 residues. Germline CDR1 is SGHVS and CDR2 is FQNEAQ. V shed 4 bases and J shed 4 bases, with 16 bases lying between them. CDR3 in amino acids: CASSSHAGRNNEKLFF. CDR3 DNA sequence: TGTGCCAGCAGCTCCCACGCGGGACGTAATAATGAAAAACTGTTTTTT. The whole variable domain, filled in from reference TRBV7-8 and TRBJ1-4, reads GAGVSQSPRYKVAKRGQDVALRCDPISGHVSLFWYQQALGQGPEFLTYFQNEAQLDKSGLPSDRFFAERPEGSVSTLKIQRTQQEDSAVYLCASSSHAGRNNEKLFFGSGTQLSVL.

The chain employs TRBV10-3 and TRBJ2-5, with 7 bases matching TRBD1. TRBJ2-7 explains the end of the DNA better; the J call may be wrong. Germline-derived CDR1 and CDR2 are ENHRY and SYGVKD. The CDR3 length is 13 residues. The CDR3 is CAISTGEKDEQYF. The CDR3 coding sequence is TGTGCCATCAGCACAGGGGAAAAGGACGAGCAGTACTTC.

The chain employs TRBV20-1 and TRBJ1-1; D is unclear. Germline lookup yields CDR1 DFQATT and CDR2 SNEGSKA (reference sequence). This CDR3 comprises 13 residues. The ends were cut back, 4 bases at V and 4 bases at J, with 13 bases in the middle. The CDR3, as DNA: TGCAGTGCTATCCGACATATGAGCACTGAAGCTTTCTTT. Translation gives CSAIRHMSTEAFF.

This clonotype was observed at least ten times. V usage is TRBV2 and J usage is TRBJ2-6; no reliable D call. This CDR3 contains 15 residues. Per the germline V gene, CDR1 is SNHLY and CDR2 is FYNNEI. Trimming took 6 bases from V and 1 from J, leaving 10 bases between them. The chain's CDR3 is CASSVQVSGANVLTF. For the CDR3, the DNA is TGTGCCAGCAGCGTCCAGGTGTCTGGGGCCAACGTCCTGACTTTC.

The chain couples TRBV5-1 to TRBJ2-3, with 14 bases that match TRBD2. Germline CDR1 SGHRS, CDR2 YFSETQ. CDR3 size: 17 residues. J gave up 0 bases and V 5 bases, and 5 bases lay outside the gene matches. The CDR3 nucleotides read TGCGCCAGCAGGGGACTAGCGGGGGCCGCTAGCACAGATACGCAGTATTTT. Encoded protein: CASRGLAGAASTDTQYF.

This chain links TRBV3-1 with TRBJ2-3; TRBD2 matches 9 bases. The trim removed 4 bases at V and 3 bases at J, leaving 5 bases unmatched. This CDR3 comprises 15 residues. The germline V gene encodes CDR1 LGHDT and CDR2 YNNKEL (reference sequence). Written as DNA, the CDR3 is TGTGCCAGCAGCCTTTCTAGCGGGAAAACAGATACGCAGTATTTT. This gives the protein CASSLSSGKTDTQYF.

The J gene is TRBJ1-1, the V gene TRBV3-1; D unclear. This CDR3 contains 13 residues. The V gene's germline CDR1 is LGHDT and CDR2 YNNKEL (reference sequence). V shed 0 bases and J shed 4 bases, with 6 bases lying between them. CDR3 loop: CASSQETATEAFF. The CDR3 nucleotides read TGTGCCAGCAGCCAAGAAACAGCCACTGAAGCTTTCTTT.

This clonotype was seen a single time. The chain recombines TRBV19 with TRBJ2-2; D perhaps matches TRBD1 (5 bases). Per the germline V gene, CDR1 is LNHDA and CDR2 is SQIVND (reference sequence). This CDR3 is built from 15 residues. V lost 3 bases and J 3 bases, leaving 11 bases between the germline ends. DNA for the CDR3: TGTGCCAGTAGTATCGGCAGGGCCGACACCGGGGAGCTGTTTTTT. This codes for CASSIGRADTGELFF.

The V and J genes are TRBV6-2 or TRBV6-3 and TRBJ1-5, with D tentatively TRBD1 (6 bases). Trimming cost V 2 bases and J 4 bases, with 12 bases left between them. The CDR3 extends over 15 amino acids. Germline values: CDR1 MNHEY, CDR2 SVGEGT. The CDR3 sequence: CASSYTGRRNQPQHF. In DNA, the CDR3 is TGTGCCAGCAGTTACACAGGGCGGAGAAATCAGCCCCAGCATTTT.

This clonotype was recorded a few times. This chain joins TRBV12-3 or TRBV12-4 and TRBJ2-5, with 14 nucleotides matching TRBD2. With V trimmed by 6 bases and J by 2 bases, 5 bases remained unmatched. The CDR3 has 16 amino acids. CDR3 coding DNA: TGTGCCAGCAGCCTGAGGACTAGCGGGGGGCAAGAGACCCAGTACTTC. It specifies CASSLRTSGGQETQYF.

This clonotype occurred a few times. The genes are TRBV10-3 and TRBJ2-7; 10 bases agree with TRBD1. This CDR3 is built from 16 residues. CDR1 and CDR2 (germline): ENHRY, SYGVKD. Trimming at V came to 0 bases and at J to 4 bases, leaving 6 bases not matched to a gene. The CDR3 loop reads CAISESRTGGPYEQYF. The DNA of the CDR3 is TGTGCCATCAGTGAGTCACGGACAGGGGGGCCTTACGAGCAGTACTTC.

This clonotype was observed a few times. The CDR3 region is CASSFYRDRVFQETQYF. The CDR3 DNA sequence: TGTGCCAGCAGCTTTTACCGGGACAGGGTTTTCCAAGAGACCCAGTACTTC. The chain recombines TRBV7-2 with TRBJ2-5; 9 nucleotides align to TRBD1. The V and J ends lost 3 bases and 1 base, in that order; junction bases with no gene match: 9. The germline CDR1 and CDR2 sequences are SGHTA and FQGNSA. This CDR3 contains 17 residues.

The chain uses TRBV2 and TRBJ2-5; 7 nucleotides align to TRBD1. The CDR3 covers 11 residues. With 6 bases clipped from V and 9 bases from J, the junction kept 4 bases outside the gene matches. Germline V gives CDR1 SNHLY, CDR2 FYNNEI. CDR3 nucleotide sequence: TGTGCCAGCAGCGTACAGGGGCCCCAGTACTTC. Its translation is CASSVQGPQYF.

This clonotype appeared a few times. The chain recombines TRBV7-2 with TRBJ2-6, with a weak D call TRBD1 (6 bases). The germline V gene encodes CDR1 SGHTA and CDR2 FQGNSA. The germline V and J ends were trimmed by 5 bases and 1 base, with 21 bases remaining between them. The CDR3 is 19 amino acids. CDR3: CASSPGMNRVVSGANVLTF. The DNA for the CDR3 is TGTGCCAGCAGCCCAGGGATGAACAGGGTCGTTTCTGGGGCCAACGTCCTGACTTTC. Full variable domain (rest looked up from reference TRBV7-2 and TRBJ2-6): GAGVSQSPSNKVTEKGKDVELRCDPISGHTALYWYRQSLGQGLEFLIYFQGNSAPDKSGLPSDRFSAERTGGSVSTLTIQRTQQEDSAVYLCASSPGMNRVVSGANVLTFGAGSRLTVL.

Remarks on this clonotype: Being one base from a much bigger clone, this may be a read error. The chain joins TRBV28 to TRBJ1-6; no reliable D call. Germline V gene sequence: CDR1 MDHEN, CDR2 SYDVKM. The CDR3 is 13 residues long. The CDR3: CAGSSSYNSPLHF. The DNA of the CDR3 is TGTGCCGGCAGCAGCTCCTATAATTCACCCCTCCACTTT.

For this clonotype: This clone may be a read error of a much larger clone one base away. This chain connects TRBV11-2 to TRBJ2-7, with D perhaps matching TRBD1 (6 bases). CDR3 length: 13 residues. Trimming cost V 5 bases and J 2 bases, with 10 bases left between them. In germline, CDR1 is SGHAT, CDR2 FQNNGV. The CDR3 DNA reads TGTGCCAGCAGCAACCGGGACACCTACGAGCAGTACTTC. Translation gives CASSNRDTYEQYF.

This rearrangement joins TRBV7-2 to TRBJ2-3, with 10 bases fitting TRBD2. The CDR3 is 18 residues long. Germline V CDR1 and CDR2: SGHTA, FQGNSA. V shed 2 bases and J 0 bases; nucleotides not matched to a gene: 8. The CDR3 DNA is TGTGCCAGCAGCTTATTATTTACTAGCGGGATCAGCACAGATACGCAGTATTTT. Its translation is CASSLLFTSGISTDTQYF.

This clonotype came up a few times. The chain carries TRBV12-5 and TRBJ2-5; 12 bases are shared with TRBD2. The germline gives CDR1 LGHNT, CDR2 FRNRAP. The length of the CDR3 is 17 residues. Losses at the gene ends were 0 bases for V and 2 bases for J; bases not matched to a gene: 4. In DNA form, the CDR3 reads TGTGCTAGTGGTTTGGTTGCCGGGACTAGCGGGCAAGAGACCCAGTACTTC. It specifies CASGLVAGTSGQETQYF.

V and J are TRBV20-1 and TRBJ1-6; D call uncertain. The CDR3 loop spans 16 amino acids. V was cut by 4 bases and J by 2 bases, with 15 bases left in between. CDR1 is DFQATT, CDR2 SNEGSKA, per germline (reference sequence). The CDR3 DNA sequence: TGCAGTGCTACAAGGACGGACCGGCCCTATAATTCACCCCTCCACTTT. Its protein is CSATRTDRPYNSPLHF.

The chain employs TRBV4-2 and TRBJ2-3, with D unresolved. The CDR3 is 13 residues long. Trimming left V 0 bases short and J 7 bases short, with 8 bases between. Germline V gives CDR1 LGHNA, CDR2 YNFKEQ. CDR3 in DNA: TGTGCCAGCAGCCAAGATGAGGATTATACGCAGTATTTT. Translation gives CASSQDEDYTQYF.

This clonotype showed up just a few times. The chain couples TRBV12-3 or TRBV12-4 to TRBJ1-5; TRBD1 aligns across 9 bases. CDR3 length equals 18 residues. Trimming removed 3 bases from V and 1 base from J; junction bases left unmatched: 10. CDR3 protein: CASSLGQGIGVSNQPQHF. The CDR3 DNA sequence: TGTGCCAGCAGTTTGGGACAGGGAATAGGGGTAAGCAATCAGCCCCAGCATTTT.